This is a list of T cell receptor beta chains from one sample in a study of OX40 agonist ivuxolimab in advanced cancers. TCRdb's table, derived via immunoSEQ multiplex PCR, lists solely in-frame clones and lacks some. In the table there are roughly 63,000 clones, 86% of which are singletons. This specimen consisted of CD4+ or CD8+ T cells sorted from blood, obtained in a trial of the OX40 agonist ivuxolimab. Receptors originate from an adult with an advanced solid tumor such as melanoma, head and neck, liver or kidney cancer. Both conserved end residues are part of each CDR3. The D gene is left open where the match is weak.

J	D	V	CDR3
TRBJ2-4	TRBD2	TRBV18	CASSITGGPAKNIQYF
TRBJ2-7	NA	TRBV7-9	CASSSSLGAYEQYF
TRBJ2-1	TRBD2	TRBV4-2	CASSQSSGAYNEQFF
TRBJ1-6	NA	TRBV5-1	CASSLAGGGAYNSPLHF
TRBJ1-4	TRBD1	TRBV6-5	CASRSTGATNEKLFF
TRBJ1-6	TRBD1	TRBV11-2	CASSPRDRGNSPLHF
TRBJ2-1	NA	TRBV7-9	CASQGNRRDEQFF
TRBJ1-4	NA	TRBV2	CASTPRWGGTNEKLFF
TRBJ1-5	NA	TRBV6-1	CASSADQPQHF
TRBJ2-7	TRBD1	TRBV5-6	CASSGTGTAYEQYF
TRBJ1-2	NA	TRBV11-2	CASSLGSRRSYGYTF
TRBJ1-5	TRBD1	TRBV11-2	CASSRGQGGQPQHF